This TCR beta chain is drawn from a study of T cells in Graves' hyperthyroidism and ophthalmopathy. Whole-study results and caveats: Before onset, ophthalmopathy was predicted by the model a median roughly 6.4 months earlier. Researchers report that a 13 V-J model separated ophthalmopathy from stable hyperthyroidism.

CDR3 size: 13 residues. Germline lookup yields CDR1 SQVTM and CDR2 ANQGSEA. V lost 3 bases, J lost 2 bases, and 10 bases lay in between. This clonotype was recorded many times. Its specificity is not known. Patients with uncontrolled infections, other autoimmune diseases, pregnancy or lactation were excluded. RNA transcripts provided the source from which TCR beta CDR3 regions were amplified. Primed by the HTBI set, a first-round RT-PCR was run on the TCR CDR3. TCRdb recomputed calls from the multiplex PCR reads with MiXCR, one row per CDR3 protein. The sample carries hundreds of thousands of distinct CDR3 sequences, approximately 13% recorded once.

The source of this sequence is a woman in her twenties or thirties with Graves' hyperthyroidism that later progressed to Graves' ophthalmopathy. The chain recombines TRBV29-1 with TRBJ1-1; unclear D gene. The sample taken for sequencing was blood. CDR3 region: CSVERVLNTEAFF. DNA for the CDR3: TGCAGCGTTGAGCGGGTCCTCAACACTGAAGCTTTCTTT.